The 20 T cell receptor beta chains below all came from one sample that was sequenced in a study of blood T cell repertoires in COVID-19. Some clones are missing from TCRdb's copy, which holds only in-frame ones; the method was immunoSEQ multiplex PCR. The sample shows some 76,000 clones, over 80% of them seen only once. The sample consisted of peripheral blood. The source of these receptors is a man between 50 and 59 years old with COVID-19, enrolled during active disease.

The rearrangement uses TRBV5-5 and TRBJ1-2; 7 bases map to TRBD1. CDR3 length: 13 amino acids. The ends lost 1 base at V and 5 bases at J; junction bases unmatched: 2. In germline, CDR1 is SGHKS, CDR2 YYEKEE (reference sequence). CDR3 in DNA: TGTGCCAGCAGCTTGCTACAGGGGTATGGCTACACCTTC. It yields the protein CASSLLQGYGYTF.

The chain is built from TRBV18 and TRBJ2-3, with TRBD1 matching 8 bases. Germline trimming cut 5 bases from V and 5 bases from J; bases unmatched to any gene: 9. Germline V lookup: CDR1 KGHSH, CDR2 LQKENI. The CDR3 contains 15 residues. CDR3 sequence (DNA): TGTGCCAGCTCAACAAGGACAGGGAGTATAGATACGCAGTATTTT. This encodes CASSTRTGSIDTQYF. The whole variable domain, remainder taken from reference TRBV18 and TRBJ2-3, is NAGVMQNPRHLVRRRGQEARLRCSPMKGHSHVYWYRQLPEEGLKFMVYLQKENIIDESGMPKERFSAEFPKEGPSILRIQQVVRGDSAAYFCASSTRTGSIDTQYFGPGTRLTVL.

The J gene is TRBJ2-7, the V gene TRBV2; 8 bases agree with TRBD2. V lost 6 bases, J lost 3 bases, and 10 bases stayed unmatched. The CDR3 length is 15 residues. Germline V gene lookup returns CDR1 SNHLY and CDR2 FYNNEI. In nucleotides, the CDR3 is TGTGCCAGCAGGGGCGGAGCGGGAGCCTTCTACGAGCAGTACTTC. This gives the protein CASRGGAGAFYEQYF. The variable domain in full, with the rest retrieved from reference TRBV2 and TRBJ2-7, is EPEVTQTPSHQVTQMGQEVILRCVPISNHLYFYWYRQILGQKVEFLVSFYNNEISEKSEIFDDQFSVERPDGSNFTLKIRSTKLEDSAMYFCASRGGAGAFYEQYFGPGTRLTVT.

This chain joins TRBV5-4 and TRBJ1-1; D ambiguous. The germline gives CDR1 SGHNT, CDR2 YYREEE (reference sequence). This CDR3 has 14 amino acids. Trimming took off 4 bases at V and 7 bases at J, with 17 bases between the two ends. Written as DNA, the CDR3 is TGTGCCAGCAGCCCCGCTATCGAGTTTGGTGAAGCTTTCTTT. Translated, it gives CASSPAIEFGEAFF.

The chain recombines TRBV2 with TRBJ1-2; TRBD1 aligns across 7 bases. V lost 8 bases, J lost 4 bases, and 1 base stayed unmatched. The germline CDR1 and CDR2 sequences are SNHLY and FYNNEI. The CDR3 spans 11 residues. CDR3 coding DNA: TGTGCCAGCCGGGACAGCTATGGCTACACCTTC. This translates into CASRDSYGYTF.

The genes are TRBV9 and TRBJ2-1, with 10 bases matching TRBD2. Trimming took 3 bases from V and 4 from J; bases not matched to a gene: 7. The length of the CDR3 is 16 residues. From germline, CDR1 is SGDLS and CDR2 YYNGEE. CDR3 sequence: CASSGPSGRAYNEQFF. The CDR3 DNA reads TGTGCCAGCAGCGGCCCCAGCGGGAGGGCGTACAATGAGCAGTTCTTC.

The chain couples TRBV30 to TRBJ1-6, with a possible D match to TRBD1 (5 bases). Germline loops: CDR1 GTSNPN, CDR2 SVGIG (reference sequence). V dropped 5 bases and J dropped 7 bases, with 15 bases sitting between them. The CDR3 runs to 14 residues. The CDR3 loop reads CAWGVGVSNSPLHF. The DNA for the CDR3 is TGTGCCTGGGGGGTAGGGGTTTCCAATTCACCCCTCCACTTT.

This chain's CDR3 is CASRIAGVQFF. The CDR3 DNA follows: TGTGCCAGCAGAATAGCGGGTGTGCAGTTCTTC. The chain combines TRBV6-5 with TRBJ2-1, with 7 positions matching TRBD2. The germline V gene encodes CDR1 MNHEY and CDR2 SVGAGI. The CDR3 is 11 residues long. V dropped 6 bases and J dropped 12; count of bases not matched to a gene: 5.

This chain joins TRBV7-3 and TRBJ1-1; D is ambiguous. V was shortened by 0 bases and J by 1 base, with 9 bases between the two germline ends. In germline, CDR1 is SGHTA, CDR2 FQGTGA. CDR3 length: 15 residues. The CDR3 reads CASSLTGGRNTEAFF. CDR3 nucleotide sequence: TGTGCCAGCAGCTTAACTGGCGGGCGGAACACTGAAGCTTTCTTT.

The sample holds one count of this clone. The genes are TRBV6-6 and TRBJ2-7, with D possibly being TRBD1 (5 bases). The CDR3 covers 15 residues. The V end lost 6 bases, the J end lost 3 bases, and 18 bases lay between the germline ends. Germline assignment: CDR1 MNHNY and CDR2 SVGAGI (reference sequence). As DNA, the CDR3 is TGTGCCAGCAGAAGCTCGTACGACAGACTCTACGAGCAGTACTTC. It yields the protein CASRSSYDRLYEQYF.

The V call is TRBV4-3, the J call TRBJ1-6; TRBD1 matches 8 bases. Germline lookup yields CDR1 LGHNA and CDR2 YSLEER. This CDR3 contains 15 residues. J gave up 9 bases and V 0 bases, and 4 bases lay outside the gene matches. The CDR3 here is CASSQEDRVGSPLHF. CDR3 coding DNA: TGCGCCAGCAGCCAAGAGGACAGGGTTGGTTCACCCCTCCACTTT.

This chain uses TRBV3-1 (or the pseudogene TRBV3-2) with TRBJ2-2; TRBD1 might be the D (5 bases). Per germline, CDR1 LGHDT and CDR2 YNNKEL (reference sequence). The CDR3 contains 12 residues. V dropped 3 bases and J dropped 8 bases, with 7 bases sitting between them. CDR3 protein: CASSHYRGELFF. DNA for the CDR3: TGTGCCAGCAGCCACTACAGGGGGGAGCTGTTTTTT.

The chain recombines TRBV4-1 with TRBJ2-3, with 9 bases that match TRBD2. The CDR3 length is 17 residues. Germline assignment: CDR1 MGHRA and CDR2 YSYEKL. The trim removed 2 bases at V and 8 bases at J, leaving 14 bases unmatched. CDR3 nucleotide sequence: TGCGCCAGCAGCCAAAGCGACGGGTGGCGGGAGGGGGGTACGCAGTATTTT. Amino acids: CASSQSDGWREGGTQYF.

This chain joins TRBV28 and TRBJ1-2, with D hard to call. The germline CDR1 and CDR2 sequences are MDHEN and SYDVKM. V was cut by 7 bases and J by 3 bases, with 15 bases left in between. The CDR3 is made up of 14 amino acids. The CDR3 DNA reads as TGTGCCAGCACCCGGACTGAACGTTACTATGGCTACACCTTC. This encodes CASTRTERYYGYTF.

This clone was counted once. The chain carries TRBV18 and TRBJ1-3; D is undetermined. Germline V CDR1 and CDR2: KGHSH, LQKENI. V dropped 2 bases and J dropped 4 bases, with 12 bases sitting between them. The CDR3 is made up of 15 amino acids. CDR3 in DNA: TGTGCCAGCTCACCAGCCGGCAGGAACGGAAACACCATATATTTT. It specifies CASSPAGRNGNTIYF.

The genes are TRBV5-4 and TRBJ2-5; TRBD1 is a possible D gene (5 bases). The germline V gene has CDR1 SGHNT and CDR2 YYREEE (reference sequence). V lost 3 bases and J 7 bases, leaving 25 bases between the germline ends. The CDR3 has 17 residues. CDR3 sequence (DNA): TGTGCCAGCAGCTCCCTTGCGTCGGAGACCCGAAGGGGGACCCAGTACTTC. The encoded protein is CASSSLASETRRGTQYF.

V and J are TRBV6-6 and TRBJ2-7, with a weak D call TRBD1 (6 bases). This CDR3 has 13 amino acids. With 5 bases removed from V and 1 base from J, the gap between germline ends came to 9 bases. The germline CDR1 and CDR2 sequences are MNHNY and SVGAGI (reference sequence). CDR3 region: CASSEGHSYEQYF. As DNA, the CDR3 is TGTGCCAGCAGTGAGGGACATTCCTACGAGCAGTACTTC.

This chain joins TRBV3-1 (or the pseudogene TRBV3-2) and TRBJ1-2; D gene unclear. This CDR3 region has 13 residues. V gave up 0 bases and J gave up 10 bases, with 12 bases separating them. CDR1 is LGHDT and CDR2 is YNNKEL in the germline V gene (reference sequence). CDR3 sequence: CASSQETGLPYTF. DNA for the CDR3: TGTGCCAGCAGCCAAGAGACTGGCTTACCCTACACCTTC.

This clone has more than one count but fewer than ten. The CDR3 region is CASSQGRTGVEEQFF. The DNA for the CDR3 is TGTGCCAGCAGCCAAGGAAGGACGGGAGTGGAAGAGCAGTTCTTC. The J gene is TRBJ2-1, the V gene TRBV4-2; D perhaps matches TRBD2 (6 bases). The CDR3 is made up of 15 amino acids. CDR1 and CDR2 from the germline V gene are LGHNA and YNFKEQ. The germline V and J ends were trimmed by 1 base and 10 bases, with 17 bases remaining between them.

The chain couples TRBV7-6 to TRBJ2-7; the match to TRBD1 covers 9 bases. CDR1 and CDR2 (germline): SGHVS, FNYEAQ. Germline trimming cut 1 base from V and 3 bases from J; bases unmatched to any gene: 4. The CDR3 sequence is 15 residues long. In nucleotides, the CDR3 is TGTGCCAGCAGCTTAGTAGGACAGGGGTTCTACGAGCAGTACTTC. It specifies CASSLVGQGFYEQYF.